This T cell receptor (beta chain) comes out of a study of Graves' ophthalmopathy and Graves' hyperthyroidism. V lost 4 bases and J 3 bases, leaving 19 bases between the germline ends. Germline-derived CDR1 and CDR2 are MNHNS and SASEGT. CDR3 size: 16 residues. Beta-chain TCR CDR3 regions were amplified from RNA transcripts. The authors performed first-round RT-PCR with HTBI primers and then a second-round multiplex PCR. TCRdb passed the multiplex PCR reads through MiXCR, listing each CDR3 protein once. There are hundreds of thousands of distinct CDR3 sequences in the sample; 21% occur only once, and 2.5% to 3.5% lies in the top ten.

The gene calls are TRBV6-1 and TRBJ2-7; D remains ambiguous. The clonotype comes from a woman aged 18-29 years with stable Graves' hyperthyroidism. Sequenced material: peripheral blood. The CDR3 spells CASSGVEPSHYYEQYF. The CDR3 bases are TGTGCCAGCAGTGGGGTAGAACCAAGCCACTACTACGAGCAGTACTTC.